The 22 T cell receptor beta chains given below trace back to one sample, sequenced in a study of human T cells and chemical hapten exposure. Time point of the sample: patch test 1, 2 weeks after DPC sensitization. Noted treatment: therapeutic diphenylcyclopropenone sensitization with weekly scalp DPC. Using its own MiXCR run on the RACE reads, TCRdb lists one record per CDR3 protein. The sample has 90,000 or so distinct CDR3 sequences, about 10% seen once; the top ten hold 2% to 2.5%. Source: whole blood, taken in connection with sensitization to the hapten diphenylcyclopropenone (DPC). These receptors came from a middle-aged man with alopecia areata. Some clones in this sample may be carry-over from other donors' samples.

This clonotype was detected only a few times. V is TRBV5-1 and J is TRBJ2-5; weak D call: TRBD1 (5 bases). The V gene's germline CDR1 is SGHRS and CDR2 YFSETQ. The CDR3 has 14 amino acids. Trimming took off 2 bases at V and 2 bases at J, with 10 bases between the two ends. The CDR3 loop reads CASSLQALQETQYF. CDR3 coding DNA: TGCGCCAGCAGCTTACAGGCCCTACAAGAGACCCAGTACTTC. The whole variable domain, filled in from reference TRBV5-1 and TRBJ2-5, reads KAGVTQTPRYLIKTRGQQVTLSCSPISGHRSVSWYQQTPGQGLQFLFEYFSETQRNKGNFPGRFSGRQFSNSRSEMNVSTLELGDSALYLCASSLQALQETQYFGPGTRLLVL.

The genes are TRBV6-2 or TRBV6-3 and TRBJ2-3; 11 nucleotides line up with TRBD2. The CDR3 runs 17 residues. V dropped 4 bases and J dropped 4; count of bases not matched to a gene: 10. CDR1 is MNHEY and CDR2 is SVGEGT in the germline V gene. The CDR3 nucleotides read TGTGCCAGCAGTTTCGACAGCCTAGCGGGAGGCCCAGATACGCAGTATTTT. Encoded protein: CASSFDSLAGGPDTQYF.

In its sample, this clonotype was seen a few times. In DNA, the CDR3 is TGTGCCAGCAGTTTATCAGGCCAGCAAGAGACCCAGTACTTC. This sequence encodes CASSLSGQQETQYF. This chain joins TRBV27 and TRBJ2-5; D ambiguous. V dropped 0 bases and J dropped 2 bases, with 7 bases sitting between them. This CDR3 region has 14 residues. Germline CDR1 is MNHEY and CDR2 is SMNVEV (reference sequence).

Only a few counts were recorded for this clonotype. The chain employs TRBV4-2 and TRBJ1-5; no reliable D call. The germline gives CDR1 LGHNA, CDR2 YNFKEQ. The CDR3 sequence is 15 residues long. V lost 1 base and J 1 base, leaving 8 bases between the germline ends. As DNA, the CDR3 is TGTGCCAGCAGCCAAGCAGAGGAAAGCAATCAGCCCCAGCATTTT. Translated, it gives CASSQAEESNQPQHF.

The gene calls are TRBV7-9 and TRBJ2-7; the D gene is possibly TRBD1 (5 bases). V lost 1 base and J lost 2, with 15 bases in between. From germline, CDR1 is SEHNR and CDR2 FQNEAQ (reference sequence). This CDR3 is built from 16 residues. The CDR3 DNA is TGTGCCAGCAGCTTAGTCCTAACAGGTCCCACCTACGAGCAGTACTTC. Translation gives CASSLVLTGPTYEQYF.

This clonotype was counted between two and nine times. The gene calls are TRBV10-3 and TRBJ1-5; D gene uncertain. This CDR3 comprises 14 residues. Trimming pared 3 bases from V and 2 bases from J, leaving 8 bases between. Germline V gives CDR1 ENHRY, CDR2 SYGVKD. The DNA of the CDR3 is TGTGCCATCAGTGATGCCGGGGGCAATCAGCCCCAGCATTTT. This translates into CAISDAGGNQPQHF.

The chain recombines TRBV15 with TRBJ2-4; D unresolved. V gave up 3 bases and J gave up 0 bases, with 18 bases separating them. Germline assignment: CDR1 LNHNV and CDR2 YYDKDF (reference sequence). The CDR3 has 18 residues. The CDR3 sequence: CATSSSLDVLLAKNIQYF. As DNA, the CDR3 is TGTGCCACCAGCAGTAGCCTTGACGTCCTTCTAGCCAAAAACATTCAGTACTTC. The whole variable domain, remainder taken from reference TRBV15 and TRBJ2-4, is DAMVIQNPRYQVTQFGKPVTLSCSQTLNHNVMYWYQQKSSQAPKLLFHYYDKDFNNEADTPDNFQSRRPNTSFCFLDIRSPGLGDTAMYLCATSSSLDVLLAKNIQYFGAGTRLSVL.

This clonotype was observed many times. This sequence joins TRBV2 and TRBJ2-6, with a tentative D call TRBD1 (6 bases). Germline V gene data show CDR1 as SNHLY and CDR2 as FYNNEI. This CDR3 comprises 15 residues. V was shortened by 6 bases and J by 2 bases, with 11 bases between the two germline ends. CDR3 sequence: CASRLRGPGANVLTF. CDR3 nucleotide sequence: TGTGCCAGCAGGCTCAGGGGTCCTGGGGCCAACGTCCTGACTTTC.

The rearrangement joins TRBV5-4 to TRBJ2-7; 10 bases map to TRBD1. CDR1 is SGHNT and CDR2 is YYREEE in the germline V gene (reference sequence). The CDR3 loop spans 14 amino acids. J gave up 4 bases and V 4 bases, and 5 bases lay outside the gene matches. This CDR3 is CASSPGQGRYEQYF. The CDR3 DNA is TGTGCCAGCAGCCCGGGACAGGGGAGGTACGAGCAGTACTTC.

This clonotype was found many times. V usage is TRBV20-1 and J usage is TRBJ1-3, with no clear D. Germline loops: CDR1 DFQATT, CDR2 SNEGSKA (reference sequence). The CDR3 sequence is 13 residues long. V shed 6 bases and J shed 4 bases, with 13 bases lying between them. The CDR3 DNA is TGCAGTGCCCTATCGACTCCAGGAAACACCATATATTTT. Protein sequence: CSALSTPGNTIYF.

J is TRBJ2-7 and V is TRBV5-1; 8 bases map to TRBD2. The CDR3 contains 15 residues. Per the germline V gene, CDR1 is SGHRS and CDR2 is YFSETQ. With 0 bases clipped from V and 4 bases from J, the junction kept 6 bases outside the gene matches. The CDR3 region is CASSLDGTSLYEQYF. The CDR3 DNA reads as TGCGCCAGCAGCTTGGATGGGACTAGTCTTTACGAGCAGTACTTC.

This clonotype came up a few times. The CDR3 region is CASSLAGGASQNIQYF. The CDR3 DNA sequence: TGCGCCAGCAGCTTGGCTGGAGGGGCAAGCCAAAACATTCAGTACTTC. The V call is TRBV5-1, the J call TRBJ2-4; perhaps TRBD2 as D (6 bases). The CDR3 has 16 amino acids. Trimming removed 0 bases from V and 5 bases from J, with 15 bases in between. Looked up from germline, CDR1 is SGHRS and CDR2 is YFSETQ.

This sequence joins TRBV7-9 and TRBJ1-6; no clear D. Trimming left V 7 bases short and J 8 bases short, with 9 bases between. There are 12 residues in the CDR3. Germline V gene sequence: CDR1 SEHNR, CDR2 FQNEAQ (reference sequence). The CDR3 DNA reads as TGTGCCAGCACCTGGGGTGATTCACCCCTCCACTTT. It is translated as CASTWGDSPLHF.

This clonotype showed up just a few times. The chain carries TRBV6-2 or TRBV6-3 and TRBJ2-7; TRBD1 might be the D (6 bases). The CDR3 totals 13 residues. The V and J ends lost 8 bases and 3 bases respectively, with 14 bases between them. Germline values: CDR1 MNHEY, CDR2 SVGEGT. The DNA for the CDR3 is TGTGCCAGCGACGGTCAGGGGATCTACGAGCAGTACTTC. It specifies CASDGQGIYEQYF.

The table lists this clonotype with many counts. The chain links TRBV29-1 to TRBJ2-3; 9 bases align to TRBD2. The CDR3 length is 15 residues. V trimming: 6 bases; J trimming: 7 bases; junction bases outside the gene matches: 14. Germline values: CDR1 SQVTM, CDR2 ANQGSEA. In DNA form, the CDR3 reads TGCAGCGTCACCATAGCGGGGGAATGGATCTATACGCAGTATTTT. Protein: CSVTIAGEWIYTQYF.

V is TRBV10-3 and J is TRBJ2-7; D may match TRBD1 or TRBD2 (5 bases each). CDR3 length equals 12 residues. The germline CDR1 and CDR2 sequences are ENHRY and SYGVKD. The CDR3 region is CPIGTDTDEQYV. The CDR3, as DNA: TGTCCCATCGGGACGGACACTGACGAGCAGTACGTC.

This clonotype appeared a few times. V gene TRBV7-3 combines with J gene TRBJ2-6; no definite D call. Trimming shortened V by 5 bases and J by 1 base, and 12 bases separated the two germline ends. The CDR3 runs to 16 residues. Germline values: CDR1 SGHTA, CDR2 FQGTGA. The CDR3 reads CASSPQVVSGANVLTF. Here the CDR3 DNA reads TGTGCCAGCAGCCCGCAGGTCGTATCTGGGGCCAACGTCCTGACTTTC.

The chain combines TRBV12-3 or TRBV12-4 with TRBJ2-1, with unresolved D. V was trimmed by 7 bases and J by 9 bases, leaving 13 bases between them. This CDR3 comprises 12 residues. In DNA form, the CDR3 reads TGTGCCAGCACCACGCTTTTCGGTGAGCAGTTCTTC. This gives the protein CASTTLFGEQFF.

This clonotype came up many times. This chain links TRBV20-1 with TRBJ2-2; TRBD2 might be the D (6 bases). With 3 bases removed from V and 6 bases from J, the gap between germline ends came to 11 bases. This CDR3 comprises 13 residues. CDR1 DFQATT and CDR2 SNEGSKA come from the germline V gene (reference sequence). In DNA form, the CDR3 reads TGCAGTGCTAGCCCCGGAGGGTCCGGGGAGCTGTTTTTT. This sequence encodes CSASPGGSGELFF.

This clonotype showed up just a few times. The rearrangement joins TRBV6-2 or TRBV6-3 to TRBJ2-1; 11 bases fit TRBD2. With V trimmed by 10 bases and J by 5 bases, 4 bases remained unmatched. The CDR3 runs 13 residues. Germline CDR1 MNHEY, CDR2 SVGEGT. CDR3 nucleotide sequence: TGTGCCACCGGACTAGCGGGCAACAATGAGCAGTTCTTC. Its protein product is CATGLAGNNEQFF.

This clonotype came up a few times. The chain recombines TRBV28 with TRBJ2-4; unclear D gene. This CDR3 spans 15 amino acids. V lost 6 bases, J lost 1 base, and 13 bases lay in between. Germline values: CDR1 MDHEN, CDR2 SYDVKM. The CDR3 sequence: CASSVDARAKNIQYF. CDR3 bases: TGTGCCAGCAGCGTGGACGCGCGGGCCAAAAACATTCAGTACTTC.

This clonotype was seen more than once but under ten times. The chain uses TRBV20-1 and TRBJ2-4; D not resolved. There are 13 residues in the CDR3. Per germline, CDR1 DFQATT and CDR2 SNEGSKA (reference sequence). Trimming stripped 6 bases from V and 0 bases from J, with 9 bases between. CDR3 in amino acids: CSARAVAKNIQYF. Written as DNA, the CDR3 is TGCAGTGCCCGGGCGGTAGCCAAAAACATTCAGTACTTC.